The clone carrying this T cell receptor beta chain was detected once. No antigen is known for it. Unique molecular identifiers featured in how the TCRbeta library was prepared. MiXCR was run by TCRdb on the PCR reads, yielding one entry per CDR3 protein. The sample contains about 980,000 distinct CDR3 sequences, less than 30% of which appear only once. The CDR3 covers 20 residues. J was trimmed by 2 bases and V by 5 bases; bases with no gene match: 17. Germline assignment: CDR1 SGHAT and CDR2 FQDESV (reference sequence). This record belongs to a study of T-cell reconstitution after alpha-beta-depleted transplantation in children. Regarding the study as a whole: Reported findings indicate that, about two months after transplant, alpha-beta T cells came from several hundred expanded clones, which were derived from non-depleted graft cells.

This TCR was sampled from a boy under two years old who had a stem cell transplant for SCID, so the T cells may come from the graft donor. This specimen consisted of PBMCs, mostly from graft donor cells, obtained 360 days after TCRalphabeta/CD19-depleted stem cell transplant. V and J are TRBV11-1 and TRBJ2-3, with 12 positions matching TRBD2. The CDR3 spells CASSPYLTSGGPSDTDTQYF. The DNA of the CDR3 is TGTGCCAGCAGCCCCTACTTGACTAGCGGGGGACCCTCGGACACAGATACGCAGTATTTT.